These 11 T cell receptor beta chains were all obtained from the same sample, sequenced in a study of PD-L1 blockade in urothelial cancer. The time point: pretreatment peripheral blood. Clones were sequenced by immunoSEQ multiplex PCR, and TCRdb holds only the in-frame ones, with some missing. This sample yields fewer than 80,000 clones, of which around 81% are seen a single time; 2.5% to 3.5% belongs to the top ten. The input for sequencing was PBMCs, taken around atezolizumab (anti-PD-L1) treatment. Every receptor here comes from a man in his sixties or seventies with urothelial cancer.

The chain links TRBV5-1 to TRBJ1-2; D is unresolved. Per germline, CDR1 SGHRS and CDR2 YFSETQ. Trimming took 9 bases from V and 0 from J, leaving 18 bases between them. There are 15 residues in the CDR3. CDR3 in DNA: TGCGCCACCCGCCCGGCAGACTCCTCTAACTATGGCTACACCTTC. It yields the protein CATRPADSSNYGYTF.

In DNA form, the CDR3 reads TGTGCCAGCAGCTTAGATCGGGGGTACAATGAGCAGTTCTTC. Translated: CASSLDRGYNEQFF. The chain links TRBV7-2 to TRBJ2-1; tentative D call: TRBD2 (6 bases). In germline, CDR1 is SGHTA, CDR2 FQGNSA. The CDR3 covers 14 residues. Trimming took off 1 base at V and 4 bases at J, with 8 bases between the two ends.

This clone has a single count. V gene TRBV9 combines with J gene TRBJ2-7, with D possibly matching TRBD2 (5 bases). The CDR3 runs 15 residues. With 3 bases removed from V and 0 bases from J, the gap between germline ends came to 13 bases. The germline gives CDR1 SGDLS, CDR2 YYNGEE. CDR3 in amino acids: CASSADRGSSYEQYF. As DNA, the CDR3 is TGTGCCAGCAGCGCCGACCGGGGTAGCTCCTACGAGCAGTACTTC.

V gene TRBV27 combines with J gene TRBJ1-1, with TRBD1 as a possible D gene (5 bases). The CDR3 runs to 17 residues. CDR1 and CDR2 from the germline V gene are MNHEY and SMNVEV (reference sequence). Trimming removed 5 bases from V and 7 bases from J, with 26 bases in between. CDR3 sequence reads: CASSRRMLGPLESEAFF. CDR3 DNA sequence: TGTGCCAGCAGTCGAAGGATGTTGGGGCCTCTGGAGAGTGAAGCTTTCTTT.

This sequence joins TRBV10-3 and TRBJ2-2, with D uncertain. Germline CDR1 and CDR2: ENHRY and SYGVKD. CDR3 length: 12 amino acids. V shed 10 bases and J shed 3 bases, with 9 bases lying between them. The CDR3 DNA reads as TGTGCCACCCATACGGACACCGGGGAGCTGTTTTTT. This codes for CATHTDTGELFF.

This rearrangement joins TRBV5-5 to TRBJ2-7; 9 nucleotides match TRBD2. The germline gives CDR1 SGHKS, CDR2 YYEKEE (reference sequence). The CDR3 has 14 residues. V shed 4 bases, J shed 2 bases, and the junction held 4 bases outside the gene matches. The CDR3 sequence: CASSTGTSPYEQYF. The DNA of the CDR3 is TGTGCCAGCAGCACAGGGACTAGCCCCTACGAGCAGTACTTC.

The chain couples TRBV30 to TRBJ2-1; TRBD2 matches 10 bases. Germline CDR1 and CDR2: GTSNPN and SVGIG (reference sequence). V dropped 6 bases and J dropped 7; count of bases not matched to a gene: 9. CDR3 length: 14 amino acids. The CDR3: CACRRAGGLNEQFF. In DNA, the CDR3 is TGTGCCTGCCGCCGAGCGGGAGGGCTTAATGAGCAGTTCTTC.

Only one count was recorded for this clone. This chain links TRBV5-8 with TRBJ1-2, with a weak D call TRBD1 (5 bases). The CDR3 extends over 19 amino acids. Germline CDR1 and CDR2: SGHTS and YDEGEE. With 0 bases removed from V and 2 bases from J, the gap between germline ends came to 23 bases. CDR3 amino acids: CASSLVSGGGYFGNYGYTF. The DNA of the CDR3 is TGTGCCAGCAGCTTGGTGTCTGGGGGAGGATACTTCGGGAACTATGGCTACACCTTC.

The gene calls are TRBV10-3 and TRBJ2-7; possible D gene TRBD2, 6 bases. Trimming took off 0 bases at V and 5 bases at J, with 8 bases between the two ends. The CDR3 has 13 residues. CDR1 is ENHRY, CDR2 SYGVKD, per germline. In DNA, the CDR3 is TGTGCCATCAGTGAGTCTGGGGGGAACGAGCAGTACTTC. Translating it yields CAISESGGNEQYF.

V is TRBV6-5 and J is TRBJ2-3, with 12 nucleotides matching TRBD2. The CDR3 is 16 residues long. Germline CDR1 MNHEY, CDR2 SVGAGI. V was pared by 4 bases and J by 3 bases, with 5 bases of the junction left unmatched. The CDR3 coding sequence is TGTGCCAGCAGTTTGACTAGCGGGAGTAGGACAGATACGCAGTATTTT. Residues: CASSLTSGSRTDTQYF.

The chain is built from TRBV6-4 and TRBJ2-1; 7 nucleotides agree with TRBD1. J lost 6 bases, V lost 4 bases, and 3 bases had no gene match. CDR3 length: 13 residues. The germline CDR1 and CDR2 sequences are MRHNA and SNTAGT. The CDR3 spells CASSGNRGNEQFF. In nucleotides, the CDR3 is TGTGCCAGCAGTGGGAACAGGGGCAATGAGCAGTTCTTC.